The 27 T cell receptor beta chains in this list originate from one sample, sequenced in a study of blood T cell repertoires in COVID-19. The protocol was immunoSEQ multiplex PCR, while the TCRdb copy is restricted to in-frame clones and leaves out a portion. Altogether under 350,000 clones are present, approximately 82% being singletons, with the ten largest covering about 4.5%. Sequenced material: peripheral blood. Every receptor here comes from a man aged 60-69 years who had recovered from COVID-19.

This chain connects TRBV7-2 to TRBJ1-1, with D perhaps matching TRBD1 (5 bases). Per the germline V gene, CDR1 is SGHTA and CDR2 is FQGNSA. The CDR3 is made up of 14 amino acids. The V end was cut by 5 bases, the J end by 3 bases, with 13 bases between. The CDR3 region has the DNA TGTGCCAGCAGCCAACTGGGCAGGGACACTGAAGCTTTCTTT. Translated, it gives CASSQLGRDTEAFF.

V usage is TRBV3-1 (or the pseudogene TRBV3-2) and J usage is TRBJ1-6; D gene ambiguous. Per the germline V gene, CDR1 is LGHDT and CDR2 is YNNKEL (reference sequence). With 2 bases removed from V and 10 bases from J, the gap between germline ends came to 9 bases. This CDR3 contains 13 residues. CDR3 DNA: TGTGCCAGCAGCCAATCGGTTCCCTCACCCCTCCACTTT. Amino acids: CASSQSVPSPLHF.

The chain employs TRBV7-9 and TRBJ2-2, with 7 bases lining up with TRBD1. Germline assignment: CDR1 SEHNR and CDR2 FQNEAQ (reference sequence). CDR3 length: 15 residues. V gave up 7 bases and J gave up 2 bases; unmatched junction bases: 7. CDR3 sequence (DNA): TGTGCCAGCATAGATGGGACAGCAAACACCGGGGAGCTGTTTTTT. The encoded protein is CASIDGTANTGELFF.

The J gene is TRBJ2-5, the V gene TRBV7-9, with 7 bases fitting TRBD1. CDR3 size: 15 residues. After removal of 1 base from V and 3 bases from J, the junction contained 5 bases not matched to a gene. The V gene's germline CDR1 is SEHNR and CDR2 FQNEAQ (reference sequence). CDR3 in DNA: TGTGCCAGCAGCTTAGTTGCAGGGGGAAAAGAGACCCAGTACTTC. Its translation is CASSLVAGGKETQYF.

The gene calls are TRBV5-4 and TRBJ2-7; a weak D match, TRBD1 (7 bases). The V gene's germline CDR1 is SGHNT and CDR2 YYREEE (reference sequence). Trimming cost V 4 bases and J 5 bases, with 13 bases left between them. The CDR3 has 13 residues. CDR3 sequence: CASSKQGRNEQYF. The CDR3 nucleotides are TGTGCCAGCAGCAAACAGGGGAGGAACGAGCAGTACTTC. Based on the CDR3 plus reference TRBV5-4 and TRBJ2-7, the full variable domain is ETGVTQSPTHLIKTRGQQVTLRCSSQSGHNTVSWYQQALGQGPQFIFQYYREEENGRGNFPPRFSGLQFPNYSSELNVNALELDDSALYLCASSKQGRNEQYFGPGTRLTVT.

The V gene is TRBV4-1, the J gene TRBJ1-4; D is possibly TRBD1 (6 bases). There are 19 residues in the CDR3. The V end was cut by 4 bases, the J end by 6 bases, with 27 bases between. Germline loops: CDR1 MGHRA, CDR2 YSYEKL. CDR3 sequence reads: CASSPTLGETGQIDEKLFF. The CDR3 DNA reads TGCGCCAGCAGCCCAACTCTCGGGGAGACTGGACAGATAGATGAAAAACTGTTTTTT.

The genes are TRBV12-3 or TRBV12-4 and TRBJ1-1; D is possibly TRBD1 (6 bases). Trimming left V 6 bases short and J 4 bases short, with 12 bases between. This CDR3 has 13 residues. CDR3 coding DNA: TGTGCCAGCAGCCAGACAGGAAGCACTGAAGCTTTCTTT. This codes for CASSQTGSTEAFF.

CDR3 nucleotides: TGTGCCAGCAGTTTGCGGGCCCCAAGTGGCGAGACCCAGTACTTC. This sequence encodes CASSLRAPSGETQYF. The chain combines TRBV28 with TRBJ2-5; weak D call: TRBD2 (5 bases). Trimming removed 3 bases from V and 5 bases from J, with 16 bases in between. Germline-derived CDR1 and CDR2 are MDHEN and SYDVKM. The length of the CDR3 is 15 residues.

CDR3 residues: CASSPGTGRKDYGYTF. In DNA, the CDR3 is TGTGCCAGCAGCCCCGGGACAGGGAGAAAGGACTATGGCTACACCTTC. The chain couples TRBV9 to TRBJ1-2; the match to TRBD1 covers 9 bases. Trimming removed 4 bases from V and 3 bases from J; junction bases left unmatched: 10. CDR1 and CDR2 (germline): SGDLS, YYNGEE. This CDR3 is built from 16 residues.

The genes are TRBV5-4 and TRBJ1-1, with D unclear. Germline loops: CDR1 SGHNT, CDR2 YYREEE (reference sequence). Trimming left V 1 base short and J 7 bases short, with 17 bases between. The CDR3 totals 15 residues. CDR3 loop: CASSLSVVLPGEAFF. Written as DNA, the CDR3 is TGTGCCAGCAGCTTGTCGGTGGTCCTGCCTGGTGAAGCTTTCTTT.

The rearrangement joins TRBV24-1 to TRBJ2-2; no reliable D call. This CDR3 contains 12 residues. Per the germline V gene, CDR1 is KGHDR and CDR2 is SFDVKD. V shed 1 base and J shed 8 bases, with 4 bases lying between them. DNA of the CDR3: TGTGCCACCAGTGATTTTCCAGGGGAGCTGTTTTTT. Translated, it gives CATSDFPGELFF.

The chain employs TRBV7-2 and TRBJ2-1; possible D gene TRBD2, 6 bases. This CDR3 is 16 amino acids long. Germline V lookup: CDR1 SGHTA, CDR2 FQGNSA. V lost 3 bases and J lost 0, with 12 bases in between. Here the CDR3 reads CASSLGFGGSYNEQFF. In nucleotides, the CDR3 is TGTGCCAGCAGCTTGGGGTTCGGGGGCTCCTACAATGAGCAGTTCTTC.

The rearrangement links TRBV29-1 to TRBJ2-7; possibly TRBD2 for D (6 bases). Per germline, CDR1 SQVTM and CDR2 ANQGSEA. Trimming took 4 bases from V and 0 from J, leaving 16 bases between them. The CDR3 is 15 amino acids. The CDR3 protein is CSVAVGLGGSYEQYF. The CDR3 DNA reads TGCAGCGTTGCCGTGGGGTTGGGGGGCTCCTACGAGCAGTACTTC.

As DNA, the CDR3 is TGTGCCAGCAGTGAAATAGTTTTACACGAGCAGTACTTC. This encodes CASSEIVLHEQYF. The rearrangement links TRBV6-1 to TRBJ2-7, with no clear D. The CDR3 runs to 13 residues. Germline V gives CDR1 MNHNS, CDR2 SASEGT. Deletions cut 2 bases from V and 5 bases from J, with 10 bases between.

The CDR3 here is CASSSRQRGGGTGNEQFF. The CDR3 DNA is TGTGCCAGCAGCTCTCGGCAGCGGGGGGGCGGAACGGGAAATGAGCAGTTCTTC. V gene TRBV11-2 combines with J gene TRBJ2-1; 10 bases map to TRBD2. The V gene's germline CDR1 is SGHAT and CDR2 FQNNGV. The junction had 16 bases not matched to a gene; V was cut back by 4 bases and J by 7 bases. This CDR3 region has 18 residues.

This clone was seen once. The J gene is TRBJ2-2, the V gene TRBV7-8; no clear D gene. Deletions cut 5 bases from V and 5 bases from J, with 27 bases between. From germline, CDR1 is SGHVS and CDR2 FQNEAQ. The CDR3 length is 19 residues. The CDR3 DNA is TGTGCCAGCAGCAAAGCCCCTGACAACGCCCTACCATCTACCGGGGAGCTGTTTTTT. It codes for CASSKAPDNALPSTGELFF.

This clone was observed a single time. The CDR3 loop reads CASSPPTGVETQYF. Here the CDR3 DNA reads TGCGCCAGCAGCCCACCAACAGGGGTTGAGACCCAGTACTTC. The chain employs TRBV5-1 and TRBJ2-5; the match to TRBD1 covers 7 bases. Looked up from germline, CDR1 is SGHRS and CDR2 is YFSETQ. The CDR3 extends over 14 amino acids. V was clipped by 4 bases and J by 5 bases; unmatched bases: 8.

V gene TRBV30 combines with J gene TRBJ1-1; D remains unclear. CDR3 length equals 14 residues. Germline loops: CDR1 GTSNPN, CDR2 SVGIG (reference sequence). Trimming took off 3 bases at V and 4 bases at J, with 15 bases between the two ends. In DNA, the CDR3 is TGTGCCTGGAGGCTACCGGGAGCCAGCACTGAAGCTTTCTTT. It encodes CAWRLPGASTEAFF.

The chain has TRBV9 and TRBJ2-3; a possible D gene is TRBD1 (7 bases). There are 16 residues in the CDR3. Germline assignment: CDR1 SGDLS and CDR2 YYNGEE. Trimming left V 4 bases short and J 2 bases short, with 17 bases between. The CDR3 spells CASSSGGLRNTDTQYF. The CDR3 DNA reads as TGTGCCAGCAGCTCAGGGGGGCTTAGGAACACAGATACGCAGTATTTT.

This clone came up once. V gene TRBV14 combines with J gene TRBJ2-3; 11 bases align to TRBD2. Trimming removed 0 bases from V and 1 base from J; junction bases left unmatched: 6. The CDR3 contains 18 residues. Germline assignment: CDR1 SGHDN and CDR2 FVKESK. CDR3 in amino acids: CASSQDSRLAGRTDTQYF. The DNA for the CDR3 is TGTGCCAGCAGCCAAGACAGCCGACTAGCGGGACGCACAGATACGCAGTATTTT. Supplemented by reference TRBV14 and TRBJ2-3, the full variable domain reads EAGVTQFPSHSVIEKGQTVTLRCDPISGHDNLYWYRRVMGKEIKFLLHFVKESKQDESGMPNNRFLAERTGGTYSTLKVQPAELEDSGVYFCASSQDSRLAGRTDTQYFGPGTRLTVL.

The CDR3 is CASSLTYPNTEAFF. CDR3 in DNA: TGTGCCAGCAGCTTAACTTACCCGAACACTGAAGCTTTCTTT. The chain uses TRBV11-2 and TRBJ1-1; D call uncertain. Germline V gene data show CDR1 as SGHAT and CDR2 as FQNNGV. The CDR3 has 14 amino acids. The V end was cut by 2 bases, the J end by 1 base, with 8 bases between.

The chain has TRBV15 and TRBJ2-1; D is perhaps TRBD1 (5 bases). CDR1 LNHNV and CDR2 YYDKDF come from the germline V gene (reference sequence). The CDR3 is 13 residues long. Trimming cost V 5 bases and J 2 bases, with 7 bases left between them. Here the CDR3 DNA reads TGTGCCACCAGCGGACATACCTACAATGAGCAGTTCTTC. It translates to CATSGHTYNEQFF. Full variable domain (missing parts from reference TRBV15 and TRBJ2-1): DAMVIQNPRYQVTQFGKPVTLSCSQTLNHNVMYWYQQKSSQAPKLLFHYYDKDFNNEADTPDNFQSRRPNTSFCFLDIRSPGLGDTAMYLCATSGHTYNEQFFGPGTRLTVL.

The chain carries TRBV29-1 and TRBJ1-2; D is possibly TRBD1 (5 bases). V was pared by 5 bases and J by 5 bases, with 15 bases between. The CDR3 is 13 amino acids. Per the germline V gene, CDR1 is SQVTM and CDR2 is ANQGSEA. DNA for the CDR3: TGCAGCGTTCGGGGGGTAGGGGAATATGGCTACACCTTC. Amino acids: CSVRGVGEYGYTF.

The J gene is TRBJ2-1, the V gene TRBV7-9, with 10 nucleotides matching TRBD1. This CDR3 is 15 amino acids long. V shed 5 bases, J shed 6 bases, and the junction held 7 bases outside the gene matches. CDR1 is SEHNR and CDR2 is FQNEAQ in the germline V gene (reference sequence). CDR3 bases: TGTGCCAGCAGCCCCCGACAGGGGGCCTTCAATGAGCAGTTCTTC. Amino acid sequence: CASSPRQGAFNEQFF.

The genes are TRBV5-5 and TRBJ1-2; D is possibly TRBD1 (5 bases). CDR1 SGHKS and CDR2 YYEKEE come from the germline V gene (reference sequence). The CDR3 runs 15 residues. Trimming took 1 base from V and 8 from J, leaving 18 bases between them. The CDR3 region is CASSLSMDGAEGYTF. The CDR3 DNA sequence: TGTGCCAGCAGCTTGAGTATGGATGGGGCGGAGGGCTACACCTTC.

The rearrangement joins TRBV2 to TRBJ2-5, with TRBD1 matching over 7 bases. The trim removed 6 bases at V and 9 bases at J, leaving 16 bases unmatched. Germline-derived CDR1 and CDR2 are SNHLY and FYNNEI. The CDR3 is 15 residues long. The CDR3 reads CASRANAGTEFAQYF. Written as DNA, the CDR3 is TGTGCCAGCAGGGCGAACGCCGGGACAGAGTTTGCCCAGTACTTC.

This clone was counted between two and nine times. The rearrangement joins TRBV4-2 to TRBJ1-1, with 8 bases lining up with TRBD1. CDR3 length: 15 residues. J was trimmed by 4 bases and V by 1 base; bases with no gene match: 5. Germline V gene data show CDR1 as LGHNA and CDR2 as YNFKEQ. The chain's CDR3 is CASSQVDRETTEAFF. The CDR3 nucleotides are TGTGCCAGCAGCCAAGTGGACAGGGAGACCACTGAAGCTTTCTTT.